Following are 32 T cell receptor beta chains from one sample sequenced in a study of blood T cells in healthy people across ages (dated by TCRdb to the mid-2010s). Libraries were made using 5' RACE. The sequencing machine was an Illumina HiSeq 2500. The second PCR ran for about 7 to 11 cycles and used a J-beta primer mix along with a sample-barcoded 5' primer. Using fastp trimming at Q25 and MiXCR clonotype assembly, TCRdb reanalyzed the public sequencing data and kept in-frame beta chains. Under each unique CDR3 protein, matching rows form one entry showing the most common genes and DNA. This sample comprises about 1,600,000 distinct CDR3 sequences, 42% of them detected only once. The ten largest clones represent 7% to 9% of the sample. The sequencing input was blood. The receptors were sampled from a woman under 30 in good health.

This clonotype has ten or more counts. CDR3 coding DNA: TGCAGTGCTAGAGATACAGGGCGCGGAAACACCATATATTTT. Protein: CSARDTGRGNTIYF. This chain joins TRBV20-1 and TRBJ1-3; D perhaps matches TRBD1 (6 bases). The CDR3 extends over 14 amino acids. Germline V gives CDR1 DFQATT, CDR2 SNEGSKA (reference sequence). Trimming removed 0 bases at V and 4 bases at J, with 10 bases between.

This clonotype was seen a handful of times. J is TRBJ1-2 and V is TRBV5-1, with 8 nucleotides matching TRBD1. This CDR3 comprises 14 residues. Germline V CDR1 and CDR2: SGHRS, YFSETQ. After removal of 4 bases from V and 2 bases from J, the junction contained 4 bases not matched to a gene. CDR3 sequence reads: CASSNSGGNYGYTF. In DNA, the CDR3 is TGCGCCAGCAGCAACTCAGGGGGCAACTATGGCTACACCTTC.

This chain connects TRBV2 to TRBJ2-1; D is uncertain. Germline V gene sequence: CDR1 SNHLY, CDR2 FYNNEI. With 7 bases removed from V and 0 bases from J, the gap between germline ends came to 7 bases. This CDR3 is built from 13 residues. CDR3 nucleotide sequence: TGTGCCAGCAAGGAGAGCTCCTACAATGAGCAGTTCTTC. Translating gives CASKESSYNEQFF.

Comment on this clonotype: One end of the junction fails to match germline, which may point to a read error. The chain couples TRBV6-5 to TRBJ2-6; D is perhaps TRBD1 (5 bases). Germline V gene data show CDR1 as MNHEY and CDR2 as SVGAGI. CDR3 length: 15 residues. The CDR3 DNA reads TGTGCCTGCAGTTTGACAGATACTGGGGCCAACGTCCTGACTTTC. This codes for CACSLTDTGANVLTF.

This clonotype was counted ten times or more. This chain joins TRBV6-1 and TRBJ2-7, with D perhaps TRBD1 (7 bases). This CDR3 is 15 amino acids long. In germline, CDR1 is MNHNS, CDR2 SASEGT. Trimming stripped 0 bases from V and 7 bases from J, with 16 bases between. The CDR3 nucleotides are TGTGCCAGCAGTGAAGCGTCGGAGGGGGCCAAGGAGCAGTACTTC. Translation gives CASSEASEGAKEQYF.

The chain recombines TRBV20-1 with TRBJ2-1, with D perhaps TRBD2 (6 bases). V lost 1 base and J 9 bases, leaving 16 bases between the germline ends. Per the germline V gene, CDR1 is DFQATT and CDR2 is SNEGSKA (reference sequence). There are 14 residues in the CDR3. The CDR3 spells CSARGTRLGLEQFF. CDR3 nucleotides: TGCAGTGCTAGAGGCACTAGACTAGGCCTTGAGCAGTTCTTC.

This chain connects TRBV12-3 or TRBV12-4 to TRBJ2-5; maybe TRBD2 (6 bases). The V gene lost 7 bases and the J gene lost 11 bases, with 23 bases spanning the gap. The CDR3 totals 14 residues. The CDR3 spells CASMATPAGSEQYF. As DNA, the CDR3 is TGTGCCAGCATGGCGACTCCCGCGGGAAGTGAGCAGTACTTC.

In this sample, this clonotype turned up a few times. The CDR3 region is CASSFGLAGETYEQYF. As DNA, the CDR3 is TGCGCCAGCAGCTTCGGACTAGCGGGAGAGACCTACGAGCAGTACTTC. The rearrangement links TRBV5-1 to TRBJ2-7, with 13 positions matching TRBD2. The germline V gene has CDR1 SGHRS and CDR2 YFSETQ. V gave up 2 bases and J gave up 2 bases; unmatched junction bases: 4. The CDR3 contains 16 residues.

This clonotype has a single count. J is TRBJ2-1 and V is TRBV3-1, with 7 bases aligning to TRBD2. This CDR3 spans 17 amino acids. The germline V gene encodes CDR1 LGHDT and CDR2 YNNKEL (reference sequence). Unmatched junction bases numbered 13, after V lost 6 bases and J lost 2 bases. CDR3 sequence: CASSGRGRIIAYNEQFF. CDR3 nucleotide sequence: TGTGCCAGCAGTGGACGCGGGAGAATTATAGCCTACAATGAGCAGTTCTTC.

This chain links TRBV7-3 with TRBJ2-1; 7 bases agree with TRBD1. The germline CDR1 and CDR2 sequences are SGHTA and FQGTGA. V lost 1 base and J lost 6; bases outside the gene matches: 9. There are 16 residues in the CDR3. The CDR3 loop is CASSLKGPTGFNEQFF. DNA for the CDR3: TGTGCCAGCAGCTTAAAGGGCCCGACAGGGTTCAATGAGCAGTTCTTC.

V usage is TRBV12-3 or TRBV12-4 and J usage is TRBJ1-2; tentatively, D is TRBD1 (5 bases). There are 14 residues in the CDR3. V was cut by 5 bases and J by 5 bases, with 15 bases left in between. Here the CDR3 reads CASSPGAGPYGYTF. In DNA, the CDR3 is TGTGCCAGCAGTCCTGGCGCAGGGCCTTATGGCTACACCTTC.

In nucleotides, the CDR3 is TGTGCCAGCAGCCCGGACTCCCCGAGGGAGTATTTT. It specifies CASSPDSPREYF. The chain carries TRBV7-8 and TRBJ2-3; the D gene is possibly TRBD2 (5 bases). Germline V gene lookup returns CDR1 SGHVS and CDR2 FQNEAQ. The CDR3 contains 12 residues. The V end was cut by 5 bases, the J end by 13 bases, with 16 bases between.

This clonotype has a handful of counts. The chain employs TRBV12-3 or TRBV12-4 and TRBJ2-4, with D possibly called TRBD1 or TRBD2 (5 bases each). The length of the CDR3 is 18 residues. The V and J ends lost 3 bases and 5 bases respectively, with 23 bases between them. Here the CDR3 DNA reads TGTGCCAGCAGTTTTAAAACCCCCCGGGAAGAGGGGCAAAACATTCAGTACTTC. Its protein product is CASSFKTPREEGQNIQYF.

The chain carries TRBV6-1 and TRBJ2-1, with D perhaps TRBD1 (6 bases). V was cut by 3 bases and J by 9 bases, with 12 bases left in between. This CDR3 has 13 residues. From germline, CDR1 is MNHNS and CDR2 SASEGT. CDR3 loop: CASSDPAGAEQFF. The CDR3 coding sequence is TGTGCCAGCAGTGATCCGGCAGGGGCTGAGCAGTTCTTC.

In regard to this clonotype: One end of the junction fails to match germline, which may point to a read error. The rearrangement joins TRBV6-6 to TRBJ2-7; D is possibly TRBD1 or TRBD2 (6 bases each). This CDR3 region has 16 residues. Germline CDR1 is MNHNY and CDR2 is SVGAGI (reference sequence). CDR3 coding DNA: TGCGCCAGCAGTTACGTAGGGGGGCAGGGATTCCGCGAGCAGTACTTC. Translated: CASSYVGGQGFREQYF.

CDR3 DNA: TGCGCCAGCAGCGTGAATCAGGGGTTCGGCTACACCTTC. Its translation: CASSVNQGFGYTF. This rearrangement joins TRBV5-1 to TRBJ1-2; tentatively, D is TRBD1 (6 bases). The CDR3 is 13 amino acids. The V gene's germline CDR1 is SGHRS and CDR2 YFSETQ. Trimming shortened V by 4 bases and J by 8 bases, and 15 bases separated the two germline ends.

The chain employs TRBV20-1 and TRBJ1-2, with D possibly TRBD1 on 5 matching bases. The CDR3 has 15 amino acids. Trimming removed 3 bases at V and 0 bases at J, with 14 bases between. Germline V gene data show CDR1 as DFQATT and CDR2 as SNEGSKA (reference sequence). The CDR3: CSASPDKPANYGYTF. The CDR3 nucleotides read TGCAGTGCTAGCCCGGACAAACCAGCTAACTATGGCTACACCTTC.

This clonotype was seen more than once but under ten times. V usage is TRBV7-9 and J usage is TRBJ1-5; 8 bases are shared with TRBD1. V gave up 0 bases and J gave up 5 bases; unmatched junction bases: 6. Germline assignment: CDR1 SEHNR and CDR2 FQNEAQ (reference sequence). The CDR3 extends over 16 amino acids. Written as DNA, the CDR3 is TGTGCCAGCAGCTTAGCCCCGGGGACAGGACATCAGCCCCAGCATTTT. Translating gives CASSLAPGTGHQPQHF.

In DNA, the CDR3 is TGTGCCGTCCGGACTGCAACCCCCTACGAGCAGTACTTC. It yields the protein CAVRTATPYEQYF. This rearrangement joins TRBV10-3 to TRBJ2-7, with D perhaps TRBD2 (5 bases). Germline CDR1 ENHRY, CDR2 SYGVKD. V lost 11 bases to trimming and J lost 2 bases, with 16 bases between them. The CDR3 runs to 13 residues.

The rearrangement joins TRBV7-2 to TRBJ2-7, with 13 nucleotides matching TRBD2. The germline V gene has CDR1 SGHTA and CDR2 FQGNSA. The junction had 6 bases not matched to a gene; V was cut back by 4 bases and J by 0 bases. There are 17 residues in the CDR3. The CDR3 DNA reads as TGTGCCAGCAGCTCGGGACTAGCGGGGCCGAGCTCCTACGAGCAGTACTTC. Its protein is CASSSGLAGPSSYEQYF.

This clonotype showed up just a few times. J is TRBJ2-3 and V is TRBV24-1; 7 nucleotides align to TRBD2. This CDR3 comprises 15 residues. J lost 1 base, V lost 4 bases, and 4 bases had no gene match. In germline, CDR1 is KGHDR, CDR2 SFDVKD. CDR3 protein: CATSDGGKGTDTQYF. As DNA, the CDR3 is TGTGCCACCAGTGACGGGGGGAAAGGCACAGATACGCAGTATTTT.

This rearrangement joins TRBV6-6 to TRBJ2-4; perhaps TRBD1 as D (7 bases). The tail of the sequence fits TRBJ2-7 better, so the J call may be wrong. Germline loops: CDR1 MNHNY, CDR2 SVGAGI (reference sequence). The CDR3 extends over 12 amino acids. The CDR3 spells CASKEGAYEQYF. Written as DNA, the CDR3 is TGTGCCAGCAAGGAGGGGGCGTACGAGCAGTACTTC.

This clonotype has only a few counts. The chain recombines TRBV7-9 with TRBJ2-7; possible D gene TRBD1, 5 bases. The germline V and J ends were trimmed by 2 bases and 2 bases, with 13 bases remaining between them. Germline CDR1 reads SEHNR; CDR2 reads FQNEAQ (reference sequence). The CDR3 runs to 15 residues. This CDR3 is CASSLSGAPTYEQYF. The CDR3 bases are TGTGCCAGCAGCTTAAGTGGGGCTCCAACCTACGAGCAGTACTTC.

The chain combines TRBV6-5 with TRBJ1-2, with TRBD1 identical over 7 bases. This CDR3 has 13 residues. Per the germline V gene, CDR1 is MNHEY and CDR2 is SVGAGI. V trimming: 7 bases; J trimming: 2 bases; junction bases outside the gene matches: 4. The CDR3 spells CASIATGNYGYTF. The CDR3 nucleotides read TGTGCCAGCATTGCGACAGGGAACTATGGCTACACCTTC.

This clonotype appeared a single time. The chain employs TRBV7-2 and TRBJ2-1; TRBD2 aligns across 7 bases. CDR1 SGHTA and CDR2 FQGNSA come from the germline V gene. V lost 2 bases to trimming and J lost 11 bases; unmatched junction nucleotides: 12. CDR3 length: 15 amino acids. The CDR3 region is CASSLSGLVGVKQFF. CDR3 bases: TGTGCCAGCAGCTTATCAGGACTAGTGGGTGTTAAGCAGTTCTTC. The variable domain in full, completed from reference TRBV7-2 and TRBJ2-1, reads GAGVSQSPSNKVTEKGKDVELRCDPISGHTALYWYRQSLGQGLEFLIYFQGNSAPDKSGLPSDRFSAERTGGSVSTLTIQRTQQEDSAVYLCASSLSGLVGVKQFFGPGTRLTVL.

The chain carries TRBV27 and TRBJ2-1, with 7 bases matching TRBD2. The germline V gene encodes CDR1 MNHEY and CDR2 SMNVEV (reference sequence). This CDR3 is built from 14 residues. V lost 3 bases and J lost 9; bases outside the gene matches: 8. This CDR3 is CASSFFSGGGEQFF. CDR3 nucleotide sequence: TGTGCCAGCAGTTTTTTTTCGGGGGGAGGTGAGCAGTTCTTC.

The chain combines TRBV20-1 with TRBJ2-3; 10 bases line up with TRBD1. The CDR3 runs 15 residues. CDR1 DFQATT and CDR2 SNEGSKA come from the germline V gene (reference sequence). CDR3 residues: CSTPGQGTGTDTQYF. The DNA of the CDR3 is TGCAGCACTCCGGGACAGGGGACTGGCACAGATACGCAGTATTTT.

This chain connects TRBV6-6 to TRBJ2-3; tentative D call: TRBD2 (6 bases). Trimming removed 0 bases at V and 6 bases at J, with 16 bases between. The CDR3 covers 16 residues. Germline CDR1 MNHNY, CDR2 SVGAGI (reference sequence). CDR3 region: CASSYSIGSSDDTQYF. The CDR3 DNA is TGTGCCAGCAGTTACTCGATAGGGTCTAGCGATGATACGCAGTATTTT.

The chain has TRBV27 and TRBJ2-3, with D possibly called TRBD1 or TRBD2 (5 bases each). The CDR3 is 15 amino acids. Germline CDR1 is MNHEY and CDR2 is SMNVEV (reference sequence). V was shortened by 2 bases and J by 2 bases, with 11 bases between the two germline ends. The CDR3 reads CASSLIGTATDTQYF. In DNA, the CDR3 is TGTGCCAGCAGTTTAATCGGGACCGCCACAGATACGCAGTATTTT.

This clonotype came up a few times. The chain carries TRBV7-6 and TRBJ2-1; 7 bases align to TRBD1. The J segment lost 8 bases and the V segment lost 3 bases, leaving 7 bases of the junction unmatched. Germline V CDR1 and CDR2: SGHVS, FNYEAQ. The CDR3 contains 14 residues. In DNA, the CDR3 is TGTGCCAGCAGCTTTCGCCCGACAGGGTATGAGCAGTTCTTC. It encodes CASSFRPTGYEQFF.

This clonotype has a handful of counts. The rearrangement uses TRBV7-2 and TRBJ2-1; no definite D call. The ends were cut back, 5 bases at V and 0 bases at J, with 14 bases in the middle. This CDR3 spans 16 amino acids. Germline V gene lookup returns CDR1 SGHTA and CDR2 FQGNSA. The CDR3 region has the DNA TGTGCCAGCAGCCCCAACTGGCGGAGCTCCTACAATGAGCAGTTCTTC. Its protein is CASSPNWRSSYNEQFF.

The gene calls are TRBV12-3 or TRBV12-4 and TRBJ1-2; D unresolved. V lost 11 bases and J lost 6, with 13 bases in between. The CDR3 spans 11 residues. CDR3 amino acids: CALASPDGYTF. The CDR3 DNA sequence: TGTGCCCTCGCTTCGCCGGATGGCTACACCTTC.